One T cell receptor beta chain is described in this entry. What it binds is unknown. The data derive from a study of cytomegalovirus exposure and HLA in healthy donors. The study's findings and limits: The records held CMV serostatus as the only immune exposure information. Reports showed the classifier diagnosing cytomegalovirus status with high specificity and sensitivity. Despite most TCR sequences being rare, some public TCRs occurred in many donors.

The PCR made use of 60 Vbeta and 13 Jbeta primers. The assay was immunoSEQ multiplex PCR, and TCRdb's table has in-frame clones only and misses some. The sample includes 100,000 to 150,000 clones, about three quarters of them seen just once. The CDR3 runs to 13 residues. Germline V lookup: CDR1 SQVTM, CDR2 ANQGSEA. V was cut by 3 bases and J by 5 bases, with 13 bases left in between. Sampled while nominally healthy, donors likely had unrecorded immune exposures. The receptor's source is a man aged 30 to 39 in good health and CMV-seronegative. The J gene is TRBJ1-2, the V gene TRBV29-1; maybe TRBD1 (5 bases). The sequenced material came from PBMCs. For the CDR3, the DNA is TGCAGCGTTGAGTTCACGGGGGGGTATGGCTACACCTTC. Its translation is CSVEFTGGYGYTF.